This is a list of T cell receptor beta chains from one sample in a study of T cells after yellow fever vaccination. TCRdb called the 5' RACE reads again in MiXCR, with one record for every CDR3 protein. The sample lists about 69,000 distinct CDR3 sequences; 5% to 6.5% were seen once. The source material was CD4+ T cells sorted from PBMCs, sampled roughly 15 days after the first yellow fever vaccination. These receptors were obtained from a man between 18 and 29 years old who received the YFV17D yellow fever vaccine. Both conserved end residues are part of each CDR3. Each record gives: J gene, clone size, D gene, V gene, CDR3 protein, CDR3 DNA. A D gene is named only where the DNA matches it firmly. The size field is filled for only some rows; it gives once, few, many or a size class.

TRBJ2-3	many	-	TRBV7-8	CASSLVGGSDTQYF	TGTGCCAGCAGCCTAGTCGGCGGGTCAGATACGCAGTATTTT
TRBJ2-2	many	-	TRBV7-3	CASSAPKGRSTGELFF	TGTGCCAGCAGCGCCCCAAAAGGTCGATCCACCGGGGAGCTGTTTTTT
TRBJ2-3	-	-	TRBV9	CASSDRTDTQYF	TGTGCCAGCAGCGACCGCACAGATACGCAGTATTTT
TRBJ2-3	many	-	TRBV10-3	CAIRAGQTSTDTQYF	TGTGCCATCCGCGCGGGGCAAACTAGCACAGATACGCAGTATTTT
TRBJ1-5	many	-	TRBV5-5	CASSWYSNNQPQHF	TGTGCCAGCAGCTGGTACAGCAACAATCAGCCCCAGCATTTT
TRBJ1-2	many	-	TRBV12-3/TRBV12-4	CASSPLGSGGYTF	TGTGCCAGCAGTCCTCTTGGGTCAGGGGGCTACACCTTC
TRBJ2-1	many	TRBD2	TRBV20-1	CSASRGGSYNEQFF	TGCAGTGCTTCCCGGGGGGGCTCCTACAATGAGCAGTTCTTC
TRBJ1-1	many	TRBD1	TRBV5-1	CASSFGQGRDTEAFF	TGCGCCAGCAGCTTCGGACAGGGTCGGGACACTGAAGCTTTCTTT
TRBJ2-3	many	-	TRBV29-1	CSVEPGSRTDTQYF	TGCAGCGTTGAACCAGGATCCCGCACAGATACGCAGTATTTT
TRBJ1-2	many	-	TRBV28	CASSTRARRRGYTF	TGTGCCAGCAGTACCCGGGCCCGAAGGAGGGGCTACACCTTC
TRBJ2-5	many	-	TRBV6-5	CASSYAAAETQYF	TGTGCCAGCAGTTACGCCGCGGCGGAGACCCAGTACTTC
TRBJ2-5	many	-	TRBV15	CATSRDSPETQYF	TGTGCCACCAGCAGAGATTCACCAGAGACCCAGTACTTC
TRBJ2-2	many	-	TRBV12-3/TRBV12-4	CASSLDSPSGLFF	TGTGCCAGCAGCCTAGACTCCCCGAGTGGGCTGTTTTTT
TRBJ1-2	many	TRBD1	TRBV12-3/TRBV12-4	CASTNDRATNYGYTF	TGTGCCAGCACCAACGACAGGGCGACTAACTATGGCTACACCTTC
TRBJ2-6	many	-	TRBV5-1	CASRLDTGHGANVLTF	TGCGCCAGCAGGCTCGACACAGGGCACGGGGCCAACGTCCTGACTTTC
TRBJ2-1	many	-	TRBV4-1	CASSPGPRYEQFF	TGCGCCAGCAGCCCGGGGCCCCGGTATGAGCAGTTCTTC
TRBJ1-1	many	-	TRBV7-9	CASSFGTAPSEAFF	TGTGCCAGCAGCTTTGGGACCGCCCCAAGTGAAGCTTTCTTT
TRBJ2-2	-	-	TRBV28	CASSLTHNTGELFF	TGTGCCAGCAGTCTGACCCATAACACCGGGGAGCTGTTTTTT
TRBJ2-1	many	-	TRBV6-1	CASSRGNNYNEQFF	TGTGCCAGCAGTCGGGGGAACAACTACAATGAGCAGTTCTTC
TRBJ1-1	many	TRBD1	TRBV5-1	CASSEGAPNTEAFF	TGCGCCAGCAGTGAGGGGGCGCCGAACACTGAAGCTTTCTTT
TRBJ1-2	many	-	TRBV7-9	CASSLLGAGYTF	TGTGCCAGCAGCTTATTAGGGGCCGGCTACACCTTC
TRBJ2-1	many	TRBD1	TRBV20-1	CSARDPGQGDYEQFF	TGCAGTGCTAGAGATCCGGGACAGGGGGATTATGAGCAGTTCTTC
TRBJ1-4	many	-	TRBV20-1	CSAGPRLEKLFF	TGCAGTGCAGGGCCTAGATTGGAAAAACTGTTTTTT
TRBJ2-5	many	TRBD2	TRBV20-1	CSARPTSGDLETQYF	TGCAGTGCTAGGCCGACTAGCGGGGATTTAGAGACCCAGTACTTC
TRBJ2-1	many	-	TRBV20-1	CSARGPSQNEQFF	TGCAGTGCTAGAGGGCCTAGCCAAAATGAGCAGTTCTTC
TRBJ1-5	few	-	TRBV5-1	CASSLSGERNQPQHF	TGCGCCAGCAGCTTGTCCGGGGAAAGGAATCAGCCCCAGCATTTT
TRBJ2-2	many	-	TRBV10-3	CAISDDSRELFF	TGTGCCATCAGTGACGATTCCCGGGAGCTGTTTTTT
TRBJ2-6	-	-	TRBV20-1	CRASGGTQSGANVLTF	TGCAGGGCCTCGGGCGGGACCCAGTCTGGGGCCAACGTCCTGACTTTC